The clone carrying this T cell receptor beta chain turned up a few times. The data were taken from a study of T cell responses to AZD1222 COVID-19 vaccine. Trimming pared 0 bases from V and 4 bases from J, leaving 10 bases between. CDR3 length: 14 residues. CDR1 is SGHRS and CDR2 is YFSETQ in the germline V gene. This table comes from immunoSEQ multiplex PCR, and its TCRdb copy is limited to in-frame clones, with some not included. The profile shows 88,000 or so clones, less than 90% of them singletons. The receptor was derived from an adult who received the AZD1222 COVID-19 vaccine. Here the sequenced sample was peripheral blood, taken 28 days after the second AZD1222 dose. The genes are TRBV5-1 and TRBJ1-1; no reliable D call. CDR3 in amino acids: CASSLGEVSTEAFF. Written as DNA, the CDR3 is TGCGCCAGCAGCTTGGGAGAGGTGAGCACTGAAGCTTTCTTT.